This TCR beta chain was captured by sequencing in a study of vaccination and CD4 T cells after COVID-19. Study as a whole: Each participant was administered two doses of a vaccine, which was either BNT162b2 or mRNA-1273. Stimuli were overlapping spike peptide pools of SARS-CoV-2 and three common cold coronaviruses (HCoV-NL63, HCoV-OC43, HCoV-229E).

As concerns this clonotype: The antigen is unknown.

The Oncomine TCR Beta short-read assay was what sequenced the DNA obtained from cultured CD4+ T cells. In TCRdb, the PCR reads were re-called with MiXCR into one record per CDR3 protein. The sample includes about 15,000 distinct CDR3 sequences, approximately 40% of them seen just once. The treatment here: approximately 10-day PBMC culture with coronavirus spike peptide pools or control peptides (ViraFEST assay). The authors isolated CD4+ T cells by negative selection after roughly 11 days of culture. The specimen sequenced was cultured CD4+ T cells from blood. The sequence derives from a human donor with COVID-19.

CDR3 amino acids: CASSIRLHPQYF. CDR3 nucleotide sequence: TGTGCCAGTAGTATCCGACTACATCCGCAGTATTTT. This chain joins TRBV19 and TRBJ2-3, with D possibly TRBD2 on 5 matching bases. Between the trimmed V and J ends, which lost 3 bases and 10 bases, there was a span of 11 bases. CDR1 LNHDA and CDR2 SQIVND come from the germline V gene (reference sequence). CDR3 size: 12 residues.